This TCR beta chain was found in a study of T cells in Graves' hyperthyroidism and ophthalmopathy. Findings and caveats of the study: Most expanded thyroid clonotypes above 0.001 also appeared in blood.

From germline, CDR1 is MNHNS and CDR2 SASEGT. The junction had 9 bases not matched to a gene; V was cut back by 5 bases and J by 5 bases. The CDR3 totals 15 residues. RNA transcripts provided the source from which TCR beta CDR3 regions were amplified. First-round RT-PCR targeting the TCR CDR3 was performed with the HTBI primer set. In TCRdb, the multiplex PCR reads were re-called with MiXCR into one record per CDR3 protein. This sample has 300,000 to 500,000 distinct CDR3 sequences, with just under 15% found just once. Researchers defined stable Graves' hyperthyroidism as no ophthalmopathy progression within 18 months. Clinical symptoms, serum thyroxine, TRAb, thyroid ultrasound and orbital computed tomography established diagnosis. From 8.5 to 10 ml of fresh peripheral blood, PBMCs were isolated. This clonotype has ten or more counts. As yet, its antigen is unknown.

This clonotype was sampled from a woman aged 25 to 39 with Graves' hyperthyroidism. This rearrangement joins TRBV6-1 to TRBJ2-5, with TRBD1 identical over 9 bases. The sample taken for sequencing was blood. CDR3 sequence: CASSKNRGLGETQYF. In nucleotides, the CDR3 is TGTGCCAGCAGTAAGAACAGGGGGCTTGGGGAGACCCAGTACTTC.